These 27 T cell receptor beta chains were sequenced from one sample in a study of T-cell reconstitution after alpha-beta-depleted transplantation in children. Unique molecular identifiers were built into the TCRbeta library. TCRdb re-called the PCR reads through MiXCR, storing one row per CDR3 protein. The top ten clones hold around 4.1% of a sample with about 360,000 distinct CDR3 sequences, more than 10% of them seen once. Sample: PBMCs, taken from the stem cell graft. The receptors come from a human donor who donated a stem cell graft to a child with Fanconi anemia.

This clonotype showed up many times. This chain uses TRBV5-1 with TRBJ1-5; D ambiguous. The CDR3 sequence is 15 residues long. Germline values: CDR1 SGHRS, CDR2 YFSETQ. V lost 2 bases, J lost 7 bases, and 16 bases lay in between. The CDR3 region is CASSFHSGFGQPQHF. The CDR3 DNA reads as TGCGCCAGCAGCTTTCATTCGGGTTTCGGGCAGCCCCAGCATTTT.

This clonotype was counted a few times. The chain recombines TRBV12-3 or TRBV12-4 with TRBJ1-1; TRBD1 aligns across 8 bases. V trimming: 6 bases; J trimming: 10 bases; junction bases outside the gene matches: 7. The CDR3 has 12 amino acids. CDR3 loop: CASRRDRGAAFF. In DNA, the CDR3 is TGTGCCAGCAGGCGAGACAGGGGCGCAGCTTTCTTT.

This clonotype occurred a few times. This chain connects TRBV18 to TRBJ1-6; maybe TRBD1 (5 bases). The CDR3 contains 15 residues. V was shortened by 5 bases and J by 8 bases, with 16 bases between the two germline ends. Per the germline V gene, CDR1 is KGHSH and CDR2 is LQKENI. CDR3 sequence reads: CASSGGRGRDSPLHF. The CDR3 region has the DNA TGTGCCAGCTCAGGGGGACGGGGAAGAGATTCACCCCTCCACTTT.

The CDR3 loop reads CAWSATPPGTGALGGNQPQHF. CDR3 bases: TGTGCCTGGAGTGCCACCCCCCCGGGGACAGGGGCTTTGGGGGGCAATCAGCCCCAGCATTTT. The V call is TRBV30, the J call TRBJ1-5, with 10 nucleotides matching TRBD1. Germline CDR1 and CDR2: GTSNPN and SVGIG (reference sequence). This CDR3 comprises 21 residues. J was trimmed by 2 bases and V by 1 base; bases with no gene match: 20. Using reference TRBV30 and TRBJ1-5 for the parts outside the CDR3, the full variable domain is SQTIHQWPATLVQPVGSPLSLECTVEGTSNPNLYWYRQAAGRGLQLLFYSVGIGQISSEVPQNLSASRPQDRQFILSSKKLLLSDSGFYLCAWSATPPGTGALGGNQPQHFGDGTRLSIL.

This clonotype turned up a few times. The chain links TRBV12-3 or TRBV12-4 to TRBJ2-2; possibly TRBD1 or TRBD2 for D (6 bases each). Between the trimmed V and J ends, which lost 7 bases and 6 bases, there was a span of 12 bases. The CDR3 has 13 amino acids. The CDR3 coding sequence is TGTGCCAGCAAACGGGGGCGGGCCGGGGAGCTGTTTTTT. It translates to CASKRGRAGELFF.

The sample holds a few counts of this clonotype. V gene TRBV5-1 combines with J gene TRBJ2-3, with 7 bases that match TRBD1. Germline CDR1 reads SGHRS; CDR2 reads YFSETQ. The CDR3 covers 15 residues. With 0 bases clipped from V and 4 bases from J, the junction kept 5 bases outside the gene matches. The CDR3 protein is CASSLEGGSPDTQYF. In nucleotides, the CDR3 is TGCGCCAGCAGCTTGGAAGGGGGCTCTCCAGATACGCAGTATTTT.

This clonotype was counted between two and nine times. The chain couples TRBV5-1 to TRBJ2-7; 7 bases are a match to TRBD1. Germline loops: CDR1 SGHRS, CDR2 YFSETQ. V lost 0 bases and J lost 1; bases outside the gene matches: 13. The CDR3 contains 18 residues. This chain's CDR3 is CASSLGPTKTGKSYEQYF. The CDR3 region has the DNA TGCGCCAGCAGCTTGGGCCCGACTAAGACAGGGAAATCCTACGAGCAGTACTTC.

The sample holds many counts of this clonotype. The chain is built from TRBV12-3 or TRBV12-4 and TRBJ1-6; D not certain. The V and J ends lost 3 bases and 8 bases respectively, with 11 bases between them. This CDR3 comprises 14 residues. CDR3 loop: CASSFDGEYSPLHF. DNA of the CDR3: TGTGCCAGCAGTTTCGACGGGGAGTATTCACCCCTCCACTTT.

In this sample, this clonotype turned up many times. V usage is TRBV7-9 and J usage is TRBJ2-1; 11 bases fit TRBD2. CDR1 and CDR2 from the germline V gene are SEHNR and FQNEAQ (reference sequence). The CDR3 contains 16 residues. Trimming took 1 base from V and 3 from J; bases not matched to a gene: 2. The CDR3 sequence is CASSLGLAGNYNEQFF. In DNA form, the CDR3 reads TGTGCCAGCAGCTTAGGACTAGCGGGGAACTACAATGAGCAGTTCTTC.

In this sample, this clonotype turned up many times. The chain couples TRBV4-1 to TRBJ1-1; D is unclear. Germline CDR1 MGHRA, CDR2 YSYEKL. Trimming removed 6 bases from V and 5 bases from J, with 13 bases in between. CDR3 length: 13 amino acids. For the CDR3, the DNA is TGCGCCAGCAGACCCCCGGGAGGTACTGAAGCTTTCTTT. It codes for CASRPPGGTEAFF.

This clonotype appeared a few times. V is TRBV12-3 or TRBV12-4 and J is TRBJ2-7; D is perhaps TRBD1 (5 bases). V was trimmed by 2 bases and J by 7 bases, leaving 12 bases between them. The CDR3 spans 13 residues. CDR3 nucleotides: TGTGCCAGCAGTTTACTCAGGGATGTTGAGCAGTACTTC. Translating gives CASSLLRDVEQYF.

This clonotype was observed at least ten times. J is TRBJ1-2 and V is TRBV4-3; D remains ambiguous. Germline CDR1 reads LGHNA; CDR2 reads YSLEER. Deletions cut 2 bases from V and 4 bases from J, with 11 bases between. The CDR3 runs to 14 residues. The DNA for the CDR3 is TGCGCCAGCAGCCAATTAGGTGGGTCCTATGGCTACACCTTC. This encodes CASSQLGGSYGYTF.

The V gene is TRBV7-3, the J gene TRBJ2-3; D call uncertain. CDR1 is SGHTA, CDR2 FQGTGA, per germline. The CDR3 is 16 amino acids. Trimming removed 4 bases at V and 1 base at J, with 15 bases between. In DNA form, the CDR3 reads TGTGCCAGCAGCTCCCGCATCGGCGGACGCACAGATACGCAGTATTTT. Protein product: CASSSRIGGRTDTQYF.

This clonotype was seen ten or more times. The rearrangement links TRBV28 to TRBJ2-2, with 10 bases matching TRBD1. V dropped 10 bases and J dropped 5; count of bases not matched to a gene: 10. Germline loops: CDR1 MDHEN, CDR2 SYDVKM. The CDR3 sequence is 15 residues long. The CDR3 sequence is CATLSWDRGTGELFF. Written as DNA, the CDR3 is TGTGCCACTCTTTCTTGGGACAGGGGAACCGGGGAGCTGTTTTTT. The full variable domain, with the rest looked up from reference TRBV28 and TRBJ2-2, is DVKVTQSSRYLVKRTGEKVFLECVQDMDHENMFWYRQDPGLGLRLIYFSYDVKMKEKGDIPEGYSVSREKKERFSLILESASTNQTSMYLCATLSWDRGTGELFFGEGSRLTVL.

This clonotype was observed a few times. The rearrangement links TRBV7-2 to TRBJ1-2, with no clear D. The CDR3 loop spans 12 amino acids. In germline, CDR1 is SGHTA, CDR2 FQGNSA. With 5 bases removed from V and 4 bases from J, the gap between germline ends came to 8 bases. The CDR3 region is CASSPSAYGYTF. DNA of the CDR3: TGTGCCAGCAGCCCCTCAGCCTATGGCTACACCTTC.

This clonotype was observed many times. This chain links TRBV5-6 with TRBJ2-1; TRBD2 might be the D (5 bases). The CDR3 spans 13 residues. Per germline, CDR1 SGHDT and CDR2 YYEEEE. V was pared by 1 base and J by 8 bases, with 10 bases between. The CDR3 nucleotides read TGTGCCAGCAGCTTGCTCCGGGATCATGAGCAGTTCTTC. This translates into CASSLLRDHEQFF.

The V gene is TRBV9, the J gene TRBJ1-1; 8 nucleotides agree with TRBD1. The CDR3 is 16 amino acids. V lost 6 bases to trimming and J lost 6 bases; unmatched junction nucleotides: 16. CDR1 and CDR2 from the germline V gene are SGDLS and YYNGEE. The CDR3 sequence is CASIEKQGVKRAEAFF. CDR3 nucleotides: TGTGCCAGCATCGAAAAACAGGGGGTAAAAAGGGCTGAAGCTTTCTTT.

In its sample, this clonotype was seen a few times. The chain uses TRBV10-3 and TRBJ2-7, with D perhaps being TRBD1 or TRBD2 (5 bases each). The V end lost 4 bases, the J end lost 3 bases, and 10 bases lay between the germline ends. The CDR3 has 13 amino acids. The V gene's germline CDR1 is ENHRY and CDR2 SYGVKD. This chain's CDR3 is CAISVAGSYEQYV. The CDR3 DNA follows: TGTGCCATCAGTGTGGCAGGGAGCTACGAGCAGTACGTC.

The rearrangement joins TRBV9 to TRBJ2-2; tentatively, D is TRBD1 or TRBD2 (6 bases each). CDR1 and CDR2 (germline): SGDLS, YYNGEE. The CDR3 loop spans 14 amino acids. V dropped 7 bases and J dropped 2 bases, with 12 bases sitting between them. This chain's CDR3 is CASERGPNTGELFF. CDR3 in DNA: TGTGCCAGCGAACGGGGGCCTAACACCGGGGAGCTGTTTTTT. Full variable domain (rest looked up from reference TRBV9 and TRBJ2-2): DSGVTQTPKHLITATGQRVTLRCSPRSGDLSVYWYQQSLDQGLQFLIQYYNGEERAKGNILERFSAQQFPDLHSELNLSSLELGDSALYFCASERGPNTGELFFGEGSRLTVL.

The V and J genes are TRBV2 and TRBJ1-2; D not resolved. Germline V lookup: CDR1 SNHLY, CDR2 FYNNEI. The V end lost 1 base, the J end lost 4 bases, and 4 bases lay between the germline ends. This CDR3 region has 12 residues. CDR3 amino acids: CASSEGAYGYTF. The CDR3 DNA follows: TGTGCCAGCAGTGAAGGGGCCTATGGCTACACCTTC.

This clonotype was seen ten or more times. The chain combines TRBV29-1 with TRBJ2-2, with D possibly matching TRBD1 (6 bases). CDR3 length equals 13 residues. The V gene's germline CDR1 is SQVTM and CDR2 ANQGSEA. V was trimmed by 6 bases and J by 2 bases, leaving 10 bases between them. Here the CDR3 DNA reads TGCAGCGTCTCAGGGGTCAACACCGGGGAGCTGTTTTTT. It codes for CSVSGVNTGELFF.

This clonotype has at least ten counts. The chain carries TRBV12-3 or TRBV12-4 and TRBJ2-1; D may correspond to TRBD1 or TRBD2 (5 bases each). The CDR3 loop spans 16 amino acids. V was shortened by 7 bases and J by 6 bases, with 22 bases between the two germline ends. This chain's CDR3 is CASNSQAEGLGNEQFF. The CDR3 bases are TGTGCCAGCAACTCCCAAGCCGAGGGGTTGGGCAATGAGCAGTTCTTC.

The chain joins TRBV11-2 to TRBJ1-2; 8 bases fit TRBD1. The germline CDR1 and CDR2 sequences are SGHAT and FQNNGV. V trimming: 2 bases; J trimming: 7 bases; junction bases outside the gene matches: 3. This CDR3 has 13 residues. CDR3 nucleotides: TGTGCCAGCAGCTTACAGGGGGCGCTTGGCTACACCTTC. As protein: CASSLQGALGYTF.

This chain connects TRBV18 to TRBJ1-1; D possibly corresponds to TRBD1 (5 bases). Per germline, CDR1 KGHSH and CDR2 LQKENI. The V end was cut by 4 bases, the J end by 5 bases, with 11 bases between. The CDR3 is 13 amino acids. CDR3 sequence (DNA): TGTGCCAGCTCACGTGGGACCGGGACTGAAGCTTTCTTT. This gives the protein CASSRGTGTEAFF.

This clonotype was counted at least ten times. The chain links TRBV12-3 or TRBV12-4 to TRBJ2-2; perhaps TRBD2 as D (5 bases). This CDR3 is built from 15 residues. The V gene lost 4 bases and the J gene lost 6 bases, with 15 bases spanning the gap. The CDR3 here is CASSSRERIPGELFF. CDR3 bases: TGTGCCAGCAGTTCTCGGGAACGAATCCCCGGGGAGCTGTTTTTT.

With regard to this clonotype: A much larger clone lies one base from this, so it may be a read error. This rearrangement joins TRBV11-2 to TRBJ2-3, with D possibly matching TRBD2 (6 bases). The CDR3 consists of 14 residues. V was shortened by 1 base and J by 7 bases, with 12 bases between the two germline ends. Germline assignment: CDR1 SGHAT and CDR2 FQNNGV. The chain's CDR3 is CASSLVAGIHTQYF. The DNA for the CDR3 is TGTGCCAGCAGCTTAGTGGCGGGGATACATACGCAGTATTTT.

This clonotype was observed many times. The chain combines TRBV4-3 with TRBJ2-7; D is undetermined. The CDR3 length is 13 residues. Trimming cost V 2 bases and J 6 bases, with 11 bases left between them. Looked up from germline, CDR1 is LGHNA and CDR2 is YSLEER. CDR3 sequence: CASSQLQYSEQYF. In DNA form, the CDR3 reads TGCGCCAGCAGCCAACTTCAGTACTCCGAGCAGTACTTC.